The entry that follows covers one T cell receptor beta chain sequence. Its antigen is unidentified. The V end lost 4 bases, the J end lost 6 bases, and 11 bases lay between the germline ends. This CDR3 region has 13 residues. CDR1 and CDR2 from the germline V gene are KGHDR and SFDVKD. Each CDR3 protein is one row after TCRdb ran MiXCR on the reads. The data show about 740,000 distinct CDR3 sequences, roughly a third seen once. This entry is derived from a study of T cell repertoires in cytomegalovirus infection. Study outcomes and limitations: The ex vivo response showed dominance by HLA-C-restricted CMV-specific TCR beta clonotypes.

This clonotype originated in a human donor in good health (CMV status not recorded). Some clones in this sample may be carry-over from other donors' samples. The source material was PBMCs. The rearrangement links TRBV24-1 to TRBJ1-1; D uncertain. The CDR3 DNA reads TGTGCCACCAGTGAACCCAGGAGGGCTGAAGCTTTCTTT. As protein: CATSEPRRAEAFF.